What follows is one TCR beta chain and its context. Its cognate antigen has yet to be identified. Base qualities are not at hand, and no much larger clone is one base apart. Each collaborating institution followed its own protocols to collect whole blood in K2EDTA tubes. Collaborator samples were shipped for TCRbeta analysis as frozen whole blood, isolated PBMCs, or DNA extracted from either sample type. Including the terminal cysteine and phenylalanine, the CDR3 comprises 13 residues. The sequence is cut down to CDR3 DNA, 39 bases in frame from base 1. The CDR1 and CDR2 encoded by the germline V gene are MGHRA and YSYEKL. V lost 1 base and J lost 4 bases; the stretch between them is 7 bases long. TCRbeta CDR3 regions were amplified from genomic DNA using the immunoSEQ Assay, a bias-controlled multiplex PCR. Turning to the authors' computational methods: The number of nucleated cells in each sample was estimated by amplification of reference gene primers within the assay. Sequence reads were collapsed and filtered to measure the absolute abundance of every unique TCRbeta CDR3 rearrangement. For each sample, productive Simpson clonality was calculated as the square root of Simpson's diversity index over productive rearrangements. The table was pulled from immuneACCESS by TCRdb, which kept in-frame rearrangements only. Such tables lose some clones; where checked, under half of the loss comes from unresolved V genes, and the rest has no known cause. Clone size and the V and J calls come from that table; the DNA yielded D and trimming. A total of 95,000 to 130,000 clones appear in this sample, approximately 82% of them only once. Jointly, the top ten make up roughly 7.1% of the sample.

The sample belongs to a study of blood T cell repertoires in COVID-19 (TCRdb year 2020). Study-level background: The collaborator samples originated in the United States, Italy and Spain and spanned the acute and convalescent phases of COVID-19. The prospective study material was composed of cDNA or gDNA derived from T cells, B-cell-depleted T cells, or PBMCs. Deeply sampled blood TCRbeta repertoires from subjects exposed to, actively infected with, or recovered from COVID-19 were included in the dataset. A freely available public database, intended as a resource for researchers studying the immune response to SARS-CoV-2, is where the repertoires were released. The samples were drawn from two sources: the first 160 participants of the ongoing ImmuneRACE study, and 1,254 subjects contributed by 6 global collaborators. Nearly every sample came with metadata listing a de-identified subject ID, COVID-19 status, age in years and sex. Where available, HLA class I and class II types were taken from metadata supplied by the sample provider and were not determined by assay-based typing. Results and caveats for the whole study, not just this receptor: The quantity of clinical and demographic metadata differed by source and by participant and was supplied without curation.

Sequencing used peripheral blood. This clonotype was sampled from a man aged 65 to 85 with active or convalescent COVID-19. Here the chain combines TRBV4-1 and TRBJ2-5; no confident D gene assignment can be made. This receptor carries the CDR3 CASSQGRGETQYF. The DNA sequence is given as TGCGCCAGCAGCCAAGGGAGAGGAGAGACCCAGTACTTC.